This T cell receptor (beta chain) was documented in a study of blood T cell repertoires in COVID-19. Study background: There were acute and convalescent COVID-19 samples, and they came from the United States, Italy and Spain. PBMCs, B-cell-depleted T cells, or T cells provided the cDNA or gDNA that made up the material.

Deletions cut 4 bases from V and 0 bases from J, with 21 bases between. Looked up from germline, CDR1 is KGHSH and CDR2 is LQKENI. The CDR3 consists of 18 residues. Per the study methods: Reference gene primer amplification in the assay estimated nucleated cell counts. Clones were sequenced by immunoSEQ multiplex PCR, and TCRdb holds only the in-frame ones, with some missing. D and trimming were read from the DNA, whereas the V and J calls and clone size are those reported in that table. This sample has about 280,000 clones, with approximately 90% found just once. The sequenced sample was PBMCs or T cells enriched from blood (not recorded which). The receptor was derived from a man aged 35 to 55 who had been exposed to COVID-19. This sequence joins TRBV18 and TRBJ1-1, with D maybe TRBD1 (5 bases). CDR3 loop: CASSLTDKAPHMNTEAFF. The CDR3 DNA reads TGTGCCAGCTCACTAACGGACAAGGCCCCCCACATGAACACTGAAGCTTTCTTT.